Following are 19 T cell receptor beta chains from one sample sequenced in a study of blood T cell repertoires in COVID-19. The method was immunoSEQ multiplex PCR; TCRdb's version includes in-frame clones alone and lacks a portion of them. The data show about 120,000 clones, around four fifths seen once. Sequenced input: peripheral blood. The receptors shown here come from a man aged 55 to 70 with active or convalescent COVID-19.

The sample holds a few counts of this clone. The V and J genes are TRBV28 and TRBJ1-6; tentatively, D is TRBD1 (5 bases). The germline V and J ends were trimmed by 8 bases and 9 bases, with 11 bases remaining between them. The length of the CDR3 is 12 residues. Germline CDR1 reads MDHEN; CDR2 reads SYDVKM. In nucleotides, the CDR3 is TGTGCCAGCTGGGAAAGGGGTTCACCCCTCCACTTT. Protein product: CASWERGSPLHF.

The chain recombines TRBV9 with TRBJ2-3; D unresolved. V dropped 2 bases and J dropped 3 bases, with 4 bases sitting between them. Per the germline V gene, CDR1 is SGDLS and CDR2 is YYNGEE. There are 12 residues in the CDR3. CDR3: CASSVRTDTQYF. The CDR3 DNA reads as TGTGCCAGCAGCGTCCGTACAGATACGCAGTATTTT.

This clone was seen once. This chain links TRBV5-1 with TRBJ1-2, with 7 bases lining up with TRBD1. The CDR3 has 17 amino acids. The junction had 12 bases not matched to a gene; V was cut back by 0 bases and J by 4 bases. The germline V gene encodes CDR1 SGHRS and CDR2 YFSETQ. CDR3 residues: CASSLERRTGAIYGYTF. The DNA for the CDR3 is TGCGCCAGCAGCTTGGAGCGGCGGACAGGAGCCATCTATGGCTACACCTTC.

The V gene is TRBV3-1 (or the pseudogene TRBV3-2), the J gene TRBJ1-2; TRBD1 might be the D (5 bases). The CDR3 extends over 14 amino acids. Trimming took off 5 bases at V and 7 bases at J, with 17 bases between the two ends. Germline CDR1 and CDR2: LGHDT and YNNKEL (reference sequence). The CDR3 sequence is CASSAKAGSGGYTF. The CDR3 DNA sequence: TGTGCCAGCAGCGCCAAAGCAGGGTCTGGTGGCTACACCTTC.

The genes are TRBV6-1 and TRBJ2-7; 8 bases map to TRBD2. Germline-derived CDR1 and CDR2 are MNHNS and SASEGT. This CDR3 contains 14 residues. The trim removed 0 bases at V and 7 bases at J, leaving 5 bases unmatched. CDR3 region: CASSEARGAREQYF. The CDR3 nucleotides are TGTGCCAGCAGTGAAGCGCGGGGGGCGAGAGAGCAGTACTTC.

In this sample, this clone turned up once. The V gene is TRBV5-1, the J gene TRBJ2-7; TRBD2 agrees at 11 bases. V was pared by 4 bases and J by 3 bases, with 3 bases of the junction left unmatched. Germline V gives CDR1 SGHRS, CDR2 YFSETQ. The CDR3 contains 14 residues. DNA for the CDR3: TGCGCCAGCAGCCCGACTAGCGGGATCTACGAGCAGTACTTC. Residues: CASSPTSGIYEQYF.

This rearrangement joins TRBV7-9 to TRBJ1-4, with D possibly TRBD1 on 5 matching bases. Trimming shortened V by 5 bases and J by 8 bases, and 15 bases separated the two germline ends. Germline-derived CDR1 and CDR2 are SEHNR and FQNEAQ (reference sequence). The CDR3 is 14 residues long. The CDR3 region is CASSLVGRREKLFF. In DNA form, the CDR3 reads TGTGCCAGCAGCCTTGTGGGGCGAAGGGAAAAACTGTTTTTT.

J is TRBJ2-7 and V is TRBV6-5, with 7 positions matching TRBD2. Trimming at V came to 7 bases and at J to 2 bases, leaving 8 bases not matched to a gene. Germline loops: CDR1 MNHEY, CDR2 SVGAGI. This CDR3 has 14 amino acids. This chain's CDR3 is CASTDSGTAYEQYF. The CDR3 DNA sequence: TGTGCCAGCACCGACAGCGGGACCGCCTACGAGCAGTACTTC.

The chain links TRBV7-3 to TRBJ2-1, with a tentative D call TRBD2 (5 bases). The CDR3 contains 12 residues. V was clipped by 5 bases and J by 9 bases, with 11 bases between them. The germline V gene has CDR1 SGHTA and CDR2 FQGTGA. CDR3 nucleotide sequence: TGTGCCAGCAGCCTACTAGAAACTGAGCAGTTCTTC. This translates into CASSLLETEQFF.

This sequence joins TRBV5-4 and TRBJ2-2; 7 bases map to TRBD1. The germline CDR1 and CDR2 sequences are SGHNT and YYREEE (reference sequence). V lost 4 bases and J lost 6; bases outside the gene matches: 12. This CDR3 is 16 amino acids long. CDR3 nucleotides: TGTGCCAGCAGCGCACCGTTAAGACAGGGCCCCGGGGAGCTGTTTTTT. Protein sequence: CASSAPLRQGPGELFF. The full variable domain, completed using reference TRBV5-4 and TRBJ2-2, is ETGVTQSPTHLIKTRGQQVTLRCSSQSGHNTVSWYQQALGQGPQFIFQYYREEENGRGNFPPRFSGLQFPNYSSELNVNALELDDSALYLCASSAPLRQGPGELFFGEGSRLTVL.

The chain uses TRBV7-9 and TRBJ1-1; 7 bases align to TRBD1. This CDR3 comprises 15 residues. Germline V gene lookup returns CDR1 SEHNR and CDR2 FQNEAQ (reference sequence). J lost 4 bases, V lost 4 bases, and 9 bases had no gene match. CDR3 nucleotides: TGTGCCAGCAGCTCGAGACAGGGCCCGAGCACTGAAGCTTTCTTT. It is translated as CASSSRQGPSTEAFF.

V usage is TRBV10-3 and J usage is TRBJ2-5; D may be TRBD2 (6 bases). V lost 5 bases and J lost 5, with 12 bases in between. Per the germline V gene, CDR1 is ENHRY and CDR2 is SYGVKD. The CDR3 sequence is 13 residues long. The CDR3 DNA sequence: TGTGCCATCAGTCAGGACTATCAGGAGACCCAGTACTTC. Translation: CAISQDYQETQYF.

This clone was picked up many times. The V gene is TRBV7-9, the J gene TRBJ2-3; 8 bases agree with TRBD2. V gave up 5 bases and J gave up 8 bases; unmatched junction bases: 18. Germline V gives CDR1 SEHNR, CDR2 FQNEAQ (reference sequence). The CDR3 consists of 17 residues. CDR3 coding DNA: TGTGCCAGCAGCCGCATGCATAGGACTAGCCCAACGGGTACGCAGTATTTT. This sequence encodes CASSRMHRTSPTGTQYF.

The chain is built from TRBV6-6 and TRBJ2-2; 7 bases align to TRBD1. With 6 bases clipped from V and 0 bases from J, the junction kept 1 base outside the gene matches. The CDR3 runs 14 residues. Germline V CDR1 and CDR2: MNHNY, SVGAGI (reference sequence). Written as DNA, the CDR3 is TGTGCCAGCAGGCAGGGGGCGAACACCGGGGAGCTGTTTTTT. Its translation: CASRQGANTGELFF.

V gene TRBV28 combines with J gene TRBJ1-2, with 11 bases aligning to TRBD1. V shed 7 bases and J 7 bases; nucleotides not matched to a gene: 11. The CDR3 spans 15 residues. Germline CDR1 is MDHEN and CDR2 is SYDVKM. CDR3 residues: CASTPLGQGGRGYTF. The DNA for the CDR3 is TGTGCCAGCACTCCTTTGGGACAGGGGGGGCGTGGCTACACCTTC.

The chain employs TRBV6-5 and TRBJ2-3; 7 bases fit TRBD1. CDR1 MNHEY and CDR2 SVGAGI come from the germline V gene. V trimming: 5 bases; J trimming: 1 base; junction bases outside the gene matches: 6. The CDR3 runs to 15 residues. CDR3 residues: CASSLLGQGTDTQYF. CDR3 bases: TGTGCCAGCAGTCTCCTCGGACAGGGCACAGATACGCAGTATTTT.

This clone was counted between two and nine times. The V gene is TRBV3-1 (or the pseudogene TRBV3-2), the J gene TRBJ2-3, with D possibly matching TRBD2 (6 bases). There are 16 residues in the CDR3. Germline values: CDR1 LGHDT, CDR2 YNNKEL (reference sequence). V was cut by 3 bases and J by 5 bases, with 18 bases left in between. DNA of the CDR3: TGTGCCAGCAGCCAGATCTCACGGGAGTGGATAGATACGCAGTATTTT. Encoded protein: CASSQISREWIDTQYF.

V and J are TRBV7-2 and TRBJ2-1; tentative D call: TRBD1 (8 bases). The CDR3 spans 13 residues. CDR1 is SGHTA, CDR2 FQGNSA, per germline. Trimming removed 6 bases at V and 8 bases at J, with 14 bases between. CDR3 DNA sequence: TGTGCCAGCAGTGGACAGGGAGGGGATGAGCAGTTCTTC. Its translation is CASSGQGGDEQFF.

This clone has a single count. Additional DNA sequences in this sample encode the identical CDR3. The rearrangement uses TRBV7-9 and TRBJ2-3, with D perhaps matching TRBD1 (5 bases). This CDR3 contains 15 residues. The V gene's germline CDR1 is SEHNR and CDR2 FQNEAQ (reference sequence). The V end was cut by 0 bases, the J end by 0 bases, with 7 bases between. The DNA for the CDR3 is TGTGCCAGCAGCTTAGCTGGGGCAAGCACAGATACGCAGTATTTT. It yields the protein CASSLAGASTDTQYF.